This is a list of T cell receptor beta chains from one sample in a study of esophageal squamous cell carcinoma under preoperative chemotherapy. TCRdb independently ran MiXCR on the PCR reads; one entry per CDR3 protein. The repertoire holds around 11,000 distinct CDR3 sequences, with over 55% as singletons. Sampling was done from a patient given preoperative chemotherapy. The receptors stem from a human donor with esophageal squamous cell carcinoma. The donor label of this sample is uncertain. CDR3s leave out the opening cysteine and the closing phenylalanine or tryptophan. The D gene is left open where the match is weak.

ASRDEATSVPNEQF TRBD2 TRBJ2-1 TRBV6-1
ASSFGLGGTRGGELF - TRBJ2-2 TRBV12-3/TRBV12-4
ASSYVAGGPADTQY TRBD2 TRBJ2-3 TRBV6-5
ASRLEPSGAYELN - TRBJ2-5 TRBV6-1
ASSQGNEQF - TRBJ2-1 TRBV12-3/TRBV12-4
ASSPTSGRGNEQY TRBD2 - TRBV7-2
ASTIIPTETNTEAT - TRBJ1-1 TRBV6-1
ASRGSRAQNIQY - TRBJ2-4 TRBV6-1
AGSQGVSTEAQF - TRBJ2-3 TRBV10-2
ASSGLAGAAEQY TRBD2 - TRBV27
ASSLRRVTGLSYNEQF - TRBJ2-1 TRBV7-2
ASSQGPGDASSVPNEQF - TRBJ2-1 TRBV4-1
ASSELGVCAKNTQY - TRBJ2-4 TRBV6-1
ASSQVLGGTGELF - TRBJ2-2 TRBV4-1
SRGSGDRGPDTQY - - TRBV11-2
ASSPQRVGRSTETQY - TRBJ2-3 TRBV6-1